A selection of T cell receptor beta chains follows, all from one sample in a study of CD8 T cells in Susac syndrome. TCRdb reprocessed the immunoSEQ multiplex PCR reads via MiXCR and lists one record per CDR3 protein. The sample includes 200,000 to 250,000 distinct CDR3 sequences, approximately 94% of them seen just once. Sequencing used CD4+ T cells from PBMCs. These receptors all come from a human donor with Susac syndrome. CDR3s leave out the opening cysteine and the closing phenylalanine or tryptophan. Size is omitted from some rows. Given values are once, few, many or a class for expanded clones.

>NA|TRBJ1-2|TRBV18
ASSAASDGYT
>NA|TRBJ1-4|TRBV20-1
SASAPRADEKLF
>NA|TRBJ2-1|TRBV29-1
SVVGDNGNEQF
>NA|TRBJ1-6|TRBV18
ASSPLTGQGETPLH
>NA|TRBJ2-4|TRBV19
ASRPDTENIQY
>NA|TRBJ2-6|TRBV28
ASSSPKDSSSGANVLT
>NA|TRBJ2-7|TRBV20-1
SAGDMSSYEQY
>NA|TRBJ1-6|TRBV25-1
TTSDRVNSPLH
>NA|TRBJ1-1|TRBV6-1
ASTGQGMNTEAF
>few|TRBJ1-6|TRBV6-5
ASSYSAGPRHSPLH
>once|TRBJ1-2|TRBV28
ASSLFQSYGYT